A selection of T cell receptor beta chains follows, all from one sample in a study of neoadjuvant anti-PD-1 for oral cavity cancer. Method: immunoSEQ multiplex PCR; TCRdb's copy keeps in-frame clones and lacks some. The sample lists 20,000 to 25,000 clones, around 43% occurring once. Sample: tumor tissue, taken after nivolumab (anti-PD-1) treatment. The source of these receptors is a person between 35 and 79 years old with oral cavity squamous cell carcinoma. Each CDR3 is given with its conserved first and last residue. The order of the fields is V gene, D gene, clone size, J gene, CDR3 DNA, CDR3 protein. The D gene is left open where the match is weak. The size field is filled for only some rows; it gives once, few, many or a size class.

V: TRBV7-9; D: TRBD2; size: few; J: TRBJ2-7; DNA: TGTGCCAGCAGTCCGAGCGGGGGGTATTCCTCCTACGAGCAGTACTTC; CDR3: CASSPSGGYSSYEQYF
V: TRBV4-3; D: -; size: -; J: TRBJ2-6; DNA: TGCGCCAGCAGCCAACTGCTAGGGTTACGGAGCTCTGGGGCCAACGTCCTGACTTTC; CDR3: CASSQLLGLRSSGANVLTF
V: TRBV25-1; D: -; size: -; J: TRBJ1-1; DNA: TGTGCCAGCAGTGGCAGGGGGAACACTGAAGCTTTCTTT; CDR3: CASSGRGNTEAFF
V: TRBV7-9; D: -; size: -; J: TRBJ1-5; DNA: TGTGCCAGCAGCTTAGGGGAGCAGCCCCAGCATTTT; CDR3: CASSLGEQPQHF
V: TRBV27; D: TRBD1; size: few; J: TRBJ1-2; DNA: TGTGCCAGCAGTTTAACAGGGGGCTATGGCTACACCTTC; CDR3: CASSLTGGYGYTF
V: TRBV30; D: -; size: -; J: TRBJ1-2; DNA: TGTGCCTGGCTGACCGGGACTATAAGAGGCTATGGCTACACCTTC; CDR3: CAWLTGTIRGYGYTF
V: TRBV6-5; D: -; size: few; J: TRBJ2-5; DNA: TGTGCCAGCAGCCCCCCGACCGAGACCCAGTACTTC; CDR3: CASSPPTETQYF
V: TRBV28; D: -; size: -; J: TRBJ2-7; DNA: TGTGCCAGCAGCCGCCTCGGGACGGGCGACGAGCAGTACTTC; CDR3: CASSRLGTGDEQYF
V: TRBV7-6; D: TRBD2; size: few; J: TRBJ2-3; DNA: TGTGCCAGCAGCTTAAGTCCTGCGGGGGGCCTCGCCGATACGCAGTATTTT; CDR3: CASSLSPAGGLADTQYF
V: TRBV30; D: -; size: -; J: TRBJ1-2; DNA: TGTGCCTGGAGTGCTGGGGTGAGGGATGGCTACACCTTC; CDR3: CAWSAGVRDGYTF